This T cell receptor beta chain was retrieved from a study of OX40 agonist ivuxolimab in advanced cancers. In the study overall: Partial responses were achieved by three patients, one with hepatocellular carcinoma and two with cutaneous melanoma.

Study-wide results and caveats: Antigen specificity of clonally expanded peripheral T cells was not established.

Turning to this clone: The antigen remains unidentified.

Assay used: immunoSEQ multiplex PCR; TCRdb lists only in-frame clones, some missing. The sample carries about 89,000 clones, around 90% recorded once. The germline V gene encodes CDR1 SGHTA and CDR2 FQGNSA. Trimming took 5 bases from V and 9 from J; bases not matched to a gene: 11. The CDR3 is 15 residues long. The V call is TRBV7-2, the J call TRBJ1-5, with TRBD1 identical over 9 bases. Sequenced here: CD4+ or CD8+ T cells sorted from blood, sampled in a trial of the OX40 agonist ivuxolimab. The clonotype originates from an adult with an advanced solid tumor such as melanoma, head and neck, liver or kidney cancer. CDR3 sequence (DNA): TGTGCCAGCAGCCCACAGGGACAGGGCGTAACGCCCCAGCATTTT. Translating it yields CASSPQGQGVTPQHF.